Listed below are T cell receptor beta chains from one sample, sequenced in a study of cytomegalovirus exposure and HLA in healthy donors. The method was immunoSEQ multiplex PCR; TCRdb's version includes in-frame clones alone and lacks a portion of them. This table has fewer than 250,000 clones, around 83% appearing once. Source material: PBMCs. These receptors were taken from a man aged 35-49 years in good health and CMV-seropositive. Both conserved end residues are part of each CDR3. The D gene is left open where the match is weak. Not every row has a clone size; where given, it reads once, few, many or a size class.

j_call d_call clone_size v_call cdr3_aa cdr3_nt
TRBJ2-7 - - TRBV7-2 CASSGSGSLEQYF TGTGCCAGCAGCGGAAGCGGATCCTTGGAGCAGTACTTC
TRBJ1-4 TRBD1 - TRBV11-3 CASSGSDRSKLFF TGTGCCAGCAGCGGGTCGGACAGGTCGAAACTGTTTTTT
TRBJ2-7 - - TRBV30 CAWSVLASYEQYF TGTGCCTGGAGTGTACTAGCCTCCTACGAGCAGTACTTC
TRBJ2-7 - few TRBV18 CASSPNRARGSYEQYF TGTGCCAGCTCACCAAACAGGGCCCGAGGGTCCTACGAGCAGTACTTC
TRBJ1-1 - - TRBV18 CASSPLGGGSITEAFF TGTGCCAGCTCACCACTAGGGGGAGGGAGTATCACTGAAGCTTTCTTT
TRBJ2-1 - - TRBV5-1 CASSLGFGGAYNEQFF TGCGCCAGCAGCTTGGGATTTGGGGGCGCTTACAATGAGCAGTTCTTC
TRBJ2-1 - - TRBV5-1 CASSWGAGGNEQFF TGCGCCAGCAGCTGGGGGGCAGGGGGTAATGAGCAGTTCTTC
TRBJ1-1 - few TRBV7-2 CASSSPPRGLNTEAFF TGTGCCAGCAGCTCACCCCCTCGCGGGCTGAACACTGAAGCTTTCTTT
TRBJ2-7 TRBD1 few TRBV28 CASSGVGQGAFRYEQYF TGTGCCAGCAGTGGGGTGGGACAGGGGGCTTTCCGGTACGAGCAGTACTTC
TRBJ2-7 - - TRBV28 CASSPGGKGYEQYF TGTGCCAGCAGTCCCGGCGGGAAGGGGTACGAGCAGTACTTC
TRBJ2-7 TRBD2 - TRBV19 CASSLAGGYEQYF TGTGCCAGTAGTCTAGCGGGAGGTTACGAGCAGTACTTC
TRBJ2-5 - - TRBV2 CASSEETQYF TGTGCCAGCAGCGAAGAGACCCAGTACTTC
TRBJ2-1 - - TRBV5-8 CASSAGTPWADYNEQFF TGTGCCAGCAGCGCTGGGACTCCCTGGGCGGATTACAATGAGCAGTTCTTC
TRBJ2-1 - - TRBV19 CATAVGGSYNEQFF TGTGCCACCGCGGTCGGGGGCTCCTACAATGAGCAGTTCTTC
TRBJ2-7 - - TRBV7-2 CASSLAGGFSYEQYF TGTGCCAGCAGCTTAGCGGGAGGTTTTTCCTACGAGCAGTACTTC
TRBJ1-1 - - TRBV7-9 CASSFYTGSTEAFF TGTGCCAGCAGCTTCTATACAGGGTCCACTGAAGCTTTCTTT
TRBJ1-2 - - TRBV4-3 CASSQDIVRSRSYGYTF TGCGCCAGCAGCCAAGATATAGTTCGTAGTCGGAGCTATGGCTACACCTTC